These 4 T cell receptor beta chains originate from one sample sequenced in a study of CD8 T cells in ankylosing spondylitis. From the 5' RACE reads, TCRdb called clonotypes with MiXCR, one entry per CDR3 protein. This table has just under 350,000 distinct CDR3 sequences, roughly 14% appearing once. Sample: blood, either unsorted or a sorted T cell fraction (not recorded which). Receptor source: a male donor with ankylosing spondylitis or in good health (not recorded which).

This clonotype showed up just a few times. The CDR3 coding sequence is TGTGCCAGCAGTAAGGGGGGTGCTGGGGCCAACGTCCTGACTTTC. Translating it yields CASSKGGAGANVLTF. The V call is TRBV12-3 or TRBV12-4, the J call TRBJ2-6; D is perhaps TRBD1 or TRBD2 (6 bases each). This CDR3 comprises 15 residues. Between the trimmed V and J ends, which lost 5 bases and 2 bases, there was a span of 10 bases.

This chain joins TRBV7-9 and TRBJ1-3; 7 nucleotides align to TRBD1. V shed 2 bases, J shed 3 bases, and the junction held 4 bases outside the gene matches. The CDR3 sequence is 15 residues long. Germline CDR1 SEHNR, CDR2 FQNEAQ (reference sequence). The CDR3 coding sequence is TGTGCCAGCAGCTTATCGCAGGGGGATGGAAACACCATATATTTT. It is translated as CASSLSQGDGNTIYF.

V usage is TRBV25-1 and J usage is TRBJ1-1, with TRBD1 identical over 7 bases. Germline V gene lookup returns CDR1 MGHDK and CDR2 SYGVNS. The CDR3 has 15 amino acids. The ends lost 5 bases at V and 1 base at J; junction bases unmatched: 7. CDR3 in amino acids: CASSREGAANTEAFF. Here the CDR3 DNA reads TGTGCCAGCAGTAGGGAGGGGGCCGCGAACACTGAAGCTTTCTTT.

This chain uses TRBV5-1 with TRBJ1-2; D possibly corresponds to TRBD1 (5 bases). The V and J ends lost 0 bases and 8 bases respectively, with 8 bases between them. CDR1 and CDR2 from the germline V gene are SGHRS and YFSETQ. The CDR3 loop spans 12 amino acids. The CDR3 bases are TGCGCCAGCAGCTTGGAAGGGACCGGCTACACCTTC. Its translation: CASSLEGTGYTF.